The 18 T cell receptor beta chains reported below all come from one sample, sequenced in a study of blood T cell repertoires in COVID-19. Method: immunoSEQ multiplex PCR; TCRdb's copy keeps in-frame clones and lacks some. Of a few hundred thousand clones in the sample, 75% to 90% are singletons; the top ten hold 8.3%. Source material: PBMCs or T cells enriched from blood (not recorded which). The origin of the receptors is an older woman who had recovered from COVID-19.

The rearrangement joins TRBV4-1 to TRBJ1-1, with unresolved D. The CDR3 spans 15 residues. The V and J ends lost 0 bases and 0 bases respectively, with 8 bases between them. In germline, CDR1 is MGHRA, CDR2 YSYEKL. CDR3 in amino acids: CASSQEAQMNTEAFF. The CDR3 nucleotides read TGCGCCAGCAGCCAAGAGGCCCAGATGAACACTGAAGCTTTCTTT.

A remark on this clone: Other DNA sequences of this sample code for an identical CDR3. The chain couples TRBV27 to TRBJ1-1, with a tentative D call TRBD1 (6 bases). CDR1 and CDR2 (germline): MNHEY, SMNVEV (reference sequence). The CDR3 is 14 amino acids. V shed 3 bases and J shed 2 bases, with 10 bases lying between them. CDR3 in amino acids: CASSFNRANTEAFF. The CDR3, as DNA: TGTGCCAGCAGTTTTAACAGGGCTAACACTGAAGCTTTCTTT.

The chain couples TRBV24-1 to TRBJ1-5; 10 nucleotides match TRBD1. Germline lookup yields CDR1 KGHDR and CDR2 SFDVKD. There are 15 residues in the CDR3. V lost 5 bases, J lost 7 bases, and 7 bases stayed unmatched. The CDR3 spells CATSGRTGGRQPQHF. In nucleotides, the CDR3 is TGTGCCACCAGTGGGCGGACAGGGGGAAGACAGCCCCAGCATTTT.

Written as DNA, the CDR3 is TGCAGTGCTAGTTACTGGTTGCGAGCGGGGGGGCCCAGCGGCAATGAGCAGTTCTTC. This translates into CSASYWLRAGGPSGNEQFF. This chain links TRBV20-1 with TRBJ2-1; 10 positions match TRBD2. CDR1 DFQATT and CDR2 SNEGSKA come from the germline V gene (reference sequence). With 3 bases clipped from V and 6 bases from J, the junction kept 20 bases outside the gene matches. The CDR3 consists of 19 residues.

The V call is TRBV6-5, the J call TRBJ1-5; no firm D call. This CDR3 contains 13 residues. From germline, CDR1 is MNHEY and CDR2 SVGAGI. CDR3 sequence: CSSGKYSNQPQHF. CDR3 nucleotides: TGTTCGAGCGGGAAGTATAGCAATCAGCCCCAGCATTTT.

The chain has TRBV27 and TRBJ2-1; 8 nucleotides align to TRBD1. The germline V gene has CDR1 MNHEY and CDR2 SMNVEV (reference sequence). Trimming took 8 bases from V and 4 from J; bases not matched to a gene: 7. The CDR3 is 14 amino acids. The CDR3 protein is CASAPGQAYNEQFF. The CDR3 coding sequence is TGTGCCAGCGCCCCGGGACAGGCTTACAATGAGCAGTTCTTC.

The genes are TRBV5-1 and TRBJ1-3; 7 nucleotides align to TRBD1. V lost 3 bases to trimming and J lost 2 bases; unmatched junction nucleotides: 5. CDR1 is SGHRS and CDR2 is YFSETQ in the germline V gene. The CDR3 sequence is 15 residues long. The DNA of the CDR3 is TGCGCCAGCAGCTGGAAGACAGGGACTGGAAACACCATATATTTT. Translated, it gives CASSWKTGTGNTIYF.

The genes are TRBV11-3 and TRBJ2-7, with 10 bases lining up with TRBD2. Germline V gene data show CDR1 as SGHNT and CDR2 as YENEEA. The CDR3 runs to 14 residues. V dropped 4 bases and J dropped 3; count of bases not matched to a gene: 3. The CDR3 sequence: CASSSTSGHYEQYF. CDR3 nucleotide sequence: TGTGCCAGCAGCTCGACTAGCGGGCACTACGAGCAGTACTTC.

The chain uses TRBV12-3 or TRBV12-4 and TRBJ1-1, with D possibly TRBD1 on 5 matching bases. V lost 10 bases, J lost 0 bases, and 12 bases lay in between. CDR3 length: 13 amino acids. The CDR3 spells CATSRALNTEAFF. CDR3 nucleotide sequence: TGTGCCACTTCCAGGGCCCTGAACACTGAAGCTTTCTTT.

CDR3 in DNA: TGCGCCAGCAGCTTGGTCGGGGAGGGACCGACCGCTGAAGCTTTCTTT. This encodes CASSLVGEGPTAEAFF. The J gene is TRBJ1-1, the V gene TRBV5-1; tentatively, D is TRBD1 (5 bases). The CDR3 is 16 residues long. CDR1 is SGHRS, CDR2 YFSETQ, per germline. The V end was cut by 0 bases, the J end by 6 bases, with 18 bases between.

DNA of the CDR3: TGTGCCAGTAGCCCAGGACAGGTTCCTAATGAAAAACTGTTTTTT. Protein product: CASSPGQVPNEKLFF. This chain connects TRBV19 to TRBJ1-4; 7 positions match TRBD1. Trimming took 6 bases from V and 3 from J; bases not matched to a gene: 7. This CDR3 spans 15 amino acids. Germline V gene sequence: CDR1 LNHDA, CDR2 SQIVND (reference sequence).

The V gene is TRBV19, the J gene TRBJ1-5, with 9 nucleotides matching TRBD1. The V and J ends lost 5 bases and 3 bases, in that order; junction bases with no gene match: 11. CDR3 length: 17 amino acids. CDR1 and CDR2 (germline): LNHDA, SQIVND (reference sequence). CDR3 sequence reads: CASSLPTGTGSNQPQHF. The DNA of the CDR3 is TGTGCCAGTAGTCTCCCAACCGGGACAGGGTCCAATCAGCCCCAGCATTTT.

This chain joins TRBV10-3 and TRBJ1-1; no clear D. The CDR3 has 14 amino acids. V shed 5 bases and J shed 0 bases, with 10 bases lying between them. CDR1 is ENHRY and CDR2 is SYGVKD in the germline V gene. The CDR3 nucleotides read TGTGCCATCAGTCCGAGGGTCATGAACACTGAAGCTTTCTTT. Translated: CAISPRVMNTEAFF.

Only a few counts were recorded for this clone. V and J are TRBV2 and TRBJ1-3; D unclear. The V end lost 1 base, the J end lost 0 bases, and 10 bases lay between the germline ends. CDR1 and CDR2 (germline): SNHLY, FYNNEI. This CDR3 contains 16 residues. The CDR3 coding sequence is TGTGCCAGCAGTGAAGGGCCGTCGATCTCTGGAAACACCATATATTTT. Protein: CASSEGPSISGNTIYF.

The chain couples TRBV2 to TRBJ2-1; 8 bases match TRBD2. Germline V CDR1 and CDR2: SNHLY, FYNNEI. This CDR3 has 17 residues. Germline trimming cut 8 bases from V and 0 bases from J; bases unmatched to any gene: 12. DNA for the CDR3: TGTGCCAGCGGGGACGGGGGGGGTCCGGGCTCCTACAATGAGCAGTTCTTC. Translating gives CASGDGGGPGSYNEQFF. The full variable domain, with the rest looked up from reference TRBV2 and TRBJ2-1, is EPEVTQTPSHQVTQMGQEVILRCVPISNHLYFYWYRQILGQKVEFLVSFYNNEISEKSEIFDDQFSVERPDGSNFTLKIRSTKLEDSAMYFCASGDGGGPGSYNEQFFGPGTRLTVL.

The rearrangement links TRBV9 to TRBJ1-2; possibly TRBD1 for D (6 bases). Looked up from germline, CDR1 is SGDLS and CDR2 is YYNGEE. The V and J ends lost 4 bases and 8 bases respectively, with 18 bases between them. The CDR3 runs 14 residues. In DNA, the CDR3 is TGTGCCAGCAGCCCGACGGACAGTTACGGCGGCTACACCTTC. Residues: CASSPTDSYGGYTF.

V usage is TRBV5-1 and J usage is TRBJ1-6, with 8 nucleotides matching TRBD1. This CDR3 comprises 14 residues. Germline lookup yields CDR1 SGHRS and CDR2 YFSETQ. Trimming at V came to 5 bases and at J to 7 bases, leaving 5 bases not matched to a gene. The CDR3 DNA follows: TGCGCCAGCAGTTGGACAGGGCCCAATTCACCCCTCCACTTT. The encoded protein is CASSWTGPNSPLHF.

The V call is TRBV4-2, the J call TRBJ1-6; 10 bases are a match to TRBD1. Germline loops: CDR1 LGHNA, CDR2 YNFKEQ. The CDR3 covers 15 residues. V lost 1 base, J lost 8 bases, and 2 bases stayed unmatched. The CDR3 DNA sequence: TGTGCCAGCAGCCAAGGCGGGACAGGGGATTCACCCCTCCACTTT. Translated: CASSQGGTGDSPLHF.